This T cell receptor (beta chain) was recorded in a study of T cell responses to AZD1222 COVID-19 vaccine. Regarding the study as a whole: White British donors predominated, females outnumbered males, and clonal diversity was possibly underestimated. It was only a handful of AZD1222 recipients who were seropositive at baseline.

This CDR3 has 16 residues. V lost 5 bases and J lost 4; bases outside the gene matches: 10. Per germline, CDR1 MNHEY and CDR2 SVGEGT. Some clones are missing from TCRdb's copy, which holds only in-frame ones; the method was immunoSEQ multiplex PCR. The sample carries 110,000 or so clones, approximately 89% recorded once. Of note for this clone: The target antigen is unknown.

The chain has TRBV6-2 or TRBV6-3 and TRBJ2-1, with 8 bases matching TRBD2. The receptor comes from an adult in good health. The sequences come from peripheral blood, collected on day 0 of MenACWY control vaccination. CDR3: CASSPIRGGRYNEQFF. CDR3 nucleotide sequence: TGTGCCAGCAGTCCGATCCGGGGGGGGAGGTACAATGAGCAGTTCTTC.